Shown below are 3 T cell receptor beta chains from a single sample sequenced in a study of CD8+CD57+ T cells in acquired aplastic anemia. Template material for TCR beta VDJ and CDR3 profiling consisted of genomic DNA. TCRdb independently ran MiXCR on the reads; one entry per CDR3 protein. The sample yields roughly 280,000 distinct CDR3 sequences, 45% to 65% seen once. Selection for sequencing was limited to patients who had shown CD8+CD57+ cell expansion by flow cytometry. The sample was sorted CD4+, CD8+, or CD8+CD57+ T cells (not recorded which) from PBMCs. The receptors were sampled from a human donor with aplastic anemia.

Of note for this clonotype: This may arise from a read error, as a much more abundant clone is one base away. The chain carries TRBV6-1 and TRBJ1-2, with 8 bases aligning to TRBD1. This CDR3 region has 13 residues. CDR1 and CDR2 from the germline V gene are MNHNS and SASEGT. V trimming: 8 bases; J trimming: 8 bases; junction bases outside the gene matches: 10. CDR3 DNA: TGTGCCAGCGCCCAGGACAGGGTTGGCGGCTACACCTTC. It codes for CASAQDRVGGYTF.

The chain uses TRBV12-5 and TRBJ2-5; 8 positions match TRBD2. V lost 6 bases, J lost 1 base, and 7 bases stayed unmatched. The CDR3 is made up of 15 amino acids. CDR1 and CDR2 from the germline V gene are LGHNT and FRNRAP. The CDR3 DNA follows: TGTGCTAGTGGACTCGGGGCGGGGGGCCAAGAGACCCAGTACTTC. This sequence encodes CASGLGAGGQETQYF.

The chain couples TRBV2 to TRBJ1-5, with D unclear. V lost 6 bases, J lost 3 bases, and 12 bases lay in between. CDR1 is SNHLY and CDR2 is FYNNEI in the germline V gene. CDR3 length: 14 residues. CDR3 bases: TGTGCCAGCAGATTAGACCGTAACAATCAGCCCCAGCATTTT. This sequence encodes CASRLDRNNQPQHF.